The next 19 T cell receptor beta chains were all read from a single sample in a study of graft-versus-host responses after intestinal transplantation. Clones were read by immunoSEQ multiplex PCR, and TCRdb kept only the in-frame ones, dropping some. The sample contains roughly 97,000 clones, about 90% of which appear only once. Which antigens these TCRs recognize remains unknown. Sequenced here: unstimulated CD4+ T cells sorted from spleen or lymph node cells, sampled before intestinal transplant. The receptors shown here come from a human donor who received an intestinal transplant.

In its sample, this clone was seen once. The V call is TRBV9, the J call TRBJ1-6, with D possibly TRBD1 on 5 matching bases. V shed 3 bases and J shed 2 bases, with 12 bases lying between them. Germline V gene data show CDR1 as SGDLS and CDR2 as YYNGEE. The CDR3 consists of 16 residues. CDR3 amino acids: CASSASAGPYNSPLHF. CDR3 DNA: TGTGCCAGCAGCGCGAGCGCGGGGCCCTATAATTCACCCCTCCACTTT.

The rearrangement joins TRBV5-1 to TRBJ1-2; D gene uncertain. CDR1 is SGHRS and CDR2 is YFSETQ in the germline V gene. Trimming pared 0 bases from V and 1 base from J, leaving 10 bases between. CDR3 length: 15 residues. CDR3 sequence: CASSLVSGNNYGYTF. CDR3 in DNA: TGCGCCAGCAGCTTGGTTAGCGGCAATAACTATGGCTACACCTTC.

This clone was detected only a few times. This chain joins TRBV27 and TRBJ2-3; the match to TRBD2 covers 13 bases. Germline loops: CDR1 MNHEY, CDR2 SMNVEV (reference sequence). The CDR3 length is 15 residues. Germline trimming cut 9 bases from V and 5 bases from J; bases unmatched to any gene: 8. The chain's CDR3 is CASRSLAGGGDTQYF. The DNA for the CDR3 is TGTGCCAGTCGTTCACTAGCGGGGGGGGGAGATACGCAGTATTTT.

This sequence joins TRBV6-1 and TRBJ1-2; no firm D call. The V and J ends lost 3 bases and 6 bases respectively, with 8 bases between them. The CDR3 extends over 12 amino acids. Germline CDR1 and CDR2: MNHNS and SASEGT. CDR3 protein: CASSDRRDGYTF. DNA of the CDR3: TGTGCCAGCAGTGACCGGCGCGATGGCTACACCTTC.

The rearrangement links TRBV7-9 to TRBJ2-1; 9 bases line up with TRBD2. Germline values: CDR1 SEHNR, CDR2 FQNEAQ (reference sequence). V was clipped by 5 bases and J by 6 bases; unmatched bases: 11. There are 16 residues in the CDR3. The CDR3 reads CASSPLGLAGFNEQFF. CDR3 coding DNA: TGTGCCAGCAGCCCCCTCGGGCTAGCGGGGTTCAATGAGCAGTTCTTC.

The chain has TRBV29-1 and TRBJ2-7, with D perhaps being TRBD1 or TRBD2 (5 bases each). CDR1 and CDR2 from the germline V gene are SQVTM and ANQGSEA. CDR3 length equals 13 residues. Trimming pared 4 bases from V and 2 bases from J, leaving 12 bases between. The CDR3 spells CSVGPLGAYEQYF. The CDR3 DNA is TGCAGCGTTGGGCCCCTGGGGGCCTACGAGCAGTACTTC.

This chain joins TRBV6-6 and TRBJ2-7; perhaps TRBD1 as D (8 bases). In germline, CDR1 is MNHNY, CDR2 SVGAGI (reference sequence). Trimming shortened V by 0 bases and J by 13 bases, and 16 bases separated the two germline ends. The CDR3 covers 13 residues. The CDR3 loop reads CASSYSGQGGQYF. The CDR3 bases are TGTGCCAGCAGTTACTCTGGACAGGGAGGGCAATACTTC.

V is TRBV5-4 and J is TRBJ2-1; D tentatively reads TRBD1 or TRBD2 (7 bases each). V lost 3 bases, J lost 6 bases, and 10 bases lay in between. The CDR3 spans 13 residues. The germline CDR1 and CDR2 sequences are SGHNT and YYREEE (reference sequence). The CDR3 sequence: CASSSRGGNEQFF. CDR3 in DNA: TGTGCCAGCAGCTCCAGGGGGGGCAATGAGCAGTTCTTC.

The chain uses TRBV7-3 and TRBJ2-6, with D maybe TRBD2 (5 bases). Germline CDR1 reads SGHTA; CDR2 reads FQGTGA. The ends were cut back, 2 bases at V and 2 bases at J, with 7 bases in the middle. This CDR3 contains 15 residues. The CDR3 sequence is CASSLGRTGANVLTF. CDR3 in DNA: TGTGCCAGCAGCTTAGGGAGAACTGGGGCCAACGTCCTGACTTTC.

The chain recombines TRBV7-2 with TRBJ2-5; D is unclear. Trimming left V 6 bases short and J 2 bases short, with 7 bases between. The germline V gene encodes CDR1 SGHTA and CDR2 FQGNSA. This CDR3 is built from 12 residues. CDR3 in DNA: TGTGCCAGCAGGCGACCGCAAGAGACCCAGTACTTC. Translating it yields CASRRPQETQYF.

The chain couples TRBV5-1 to TRBJ2-1; TRBD2 might be the D (5 bases). The germline V gene has CDR1 SGHRS and CDR2 YFSETQ. The germline V and J ends were trimmed by 4 bases and 6 bases, with 17 bases remaining between them. This CDR3 contains 15 residues. CDR3 in amino acids: CASSPGLWVINEQFF. CDR3 in DNA: TGCGCCAGCAGCCCGGGGTTGTGGGTGATCAATGAGCAGTTCTTC.

The chain is built from TRBV2 and TRBJ2-2, with a weak D call TRBD1 (5 bases). CDR3 size: 15 residues. The germline V gene encodes CDR1 SNHLY and CDR2 FYNNEI. Deletions cut 3 bases from V and 3 bases from J, with 11 bases between. CDR3 DNA: TGTGCCAGCAGTGATTTCTTCAGGGACACCGGGGAGCTGTTTTTT. Its protein is CASSDFFRDTGELFF.

The chain employs TRBV11-2 and TRBJ2-1, with 14 nucleotides matching TRBD2. This CDR3 comprises 17 residues. CDR1 is SGHAT and CDR2 is FQNNGV in the germline V gene. V dropped 5 bases and J dropped 6; count of bases not matched to a gene: 9. The CDR3 protein is CASSAIGGLAGANEQFF. The CDR3 nucleotides read TGTGCCAGCAGCGCGATAGGGGGACTAGCGGGGGCCAATGAGCAGTTCTTC.

The chain recombines TRBV2 with TRBJ2-3; perhaps TRBD1 as D (5 bases). The ends were cut back, 1 base at V and 10 bases at J, with 9 bases in the middle. The CDR3 loop spans 12 amino acids. Per the germline V gene, CDR1 is SNHLY and CDR2 is FYNNEI. CDR3 residues: CASSEGGGAQYF. The DNA of the CDR3 is TGTGCCAGCAGTGAAGGGGGCGGAGCGCAGTATTTT.

The V gene is TRBV7-2, the J gene TRBJ2-7, with TRBD2 matching over 16 bases. Trimming removed 5 bases from V and 0 bases from J; junction bases left unmatched: 7. CDR1 is SGHTA, CDR2 FQGNSA, per germline. The CDR3 sequence is 18 residues long. CDR3 DNA sequence: TGTGCCAGCAGCCACCCGGGACTAGCGGGAGGGAGCTCCTACGAGCAGTACTTC. Translated, it gives CASSHPGLAGGSSYEQYF.

The V call is TRBV19, the J call TRBJ1-5; no clear D. The CDR3 covers 15 residues. Trimming left V 7 bases short and J 3 bases short, with 16 bases between. Germline V lookup: CDR1 LNHDA, CDR2 SQIVND (reference sequence). This CDR3 is CASKFSGSLNQPQHF. CDR3 DNA sequence: TGTGCCAGTAAATTCTCGGGCAGCCTCAATCAGCCCCAGCATTTT.

The rearrangement uses TRBV7-9 and TRBJ2-7, with TRBD1 identical over 7 bases. The CDR3 extends over 15 amino acids. J gave up 6 bases and V 7 bases, and 15 bases lay outside the gene matches. Germline CDR1 and CDR2: SEHNR and FQNEAQ (reference sequence). For the CDR3, the DNA is TGTGCCAGCATCAAGGATCCCCGATCAGGGGGCGAGCAGTACTTC. Residues: CASIKDPRSGGEQYF. Full variable domain (missing parts from reference TRBV7-9 and TRBJ2-7): DTGVSQNPRHKITKRGQNVTFRCDPISEHNRLYWYRQTLGQGPEFLTYFQNEAQLEKSRLLSDRFSAERPKGSFSTLEIQRTEQGDSAMYLCASIKDPRSGGEQYFGPGTRLTVT.

The chain has TRBV11-3 and TRBJ2-1; tentatively, D is TRBD2 (7 bases). This CDR3 region has 15 residues. V was trimmed by 1 base and J by 8 bases, leaving 15 bases between them. Germline lookup yields CDR1 SGHNT and CDR2 YENEEA. CDR3 in amino acids: CASSLGGGGIYEQFF. CDR3 in DNA: TGTGCCAGCAGCTTAGGCGGGGGCGGTATCTATGAGCAGTTCTTC.

Only one count was recorded for this clone. This chain joins TRBV11-2 and TRBJ2-2, with TRBD2 matching over 8 bases. In germline, CDR1 is SGHAT, CDR2 FQNNGV. J was trimmed by 0 bases and V by 2 bases; bases with no gene match: 2. The CDR3 loop spans 16 amino acids. CDR3 residues: CASSLTGRANTGELFF. For the CDR3, the DNA is TGTGCCAGCAGCTTAACCGGGAGGGCGAACACCGGGGAGCTGTTTTTT.